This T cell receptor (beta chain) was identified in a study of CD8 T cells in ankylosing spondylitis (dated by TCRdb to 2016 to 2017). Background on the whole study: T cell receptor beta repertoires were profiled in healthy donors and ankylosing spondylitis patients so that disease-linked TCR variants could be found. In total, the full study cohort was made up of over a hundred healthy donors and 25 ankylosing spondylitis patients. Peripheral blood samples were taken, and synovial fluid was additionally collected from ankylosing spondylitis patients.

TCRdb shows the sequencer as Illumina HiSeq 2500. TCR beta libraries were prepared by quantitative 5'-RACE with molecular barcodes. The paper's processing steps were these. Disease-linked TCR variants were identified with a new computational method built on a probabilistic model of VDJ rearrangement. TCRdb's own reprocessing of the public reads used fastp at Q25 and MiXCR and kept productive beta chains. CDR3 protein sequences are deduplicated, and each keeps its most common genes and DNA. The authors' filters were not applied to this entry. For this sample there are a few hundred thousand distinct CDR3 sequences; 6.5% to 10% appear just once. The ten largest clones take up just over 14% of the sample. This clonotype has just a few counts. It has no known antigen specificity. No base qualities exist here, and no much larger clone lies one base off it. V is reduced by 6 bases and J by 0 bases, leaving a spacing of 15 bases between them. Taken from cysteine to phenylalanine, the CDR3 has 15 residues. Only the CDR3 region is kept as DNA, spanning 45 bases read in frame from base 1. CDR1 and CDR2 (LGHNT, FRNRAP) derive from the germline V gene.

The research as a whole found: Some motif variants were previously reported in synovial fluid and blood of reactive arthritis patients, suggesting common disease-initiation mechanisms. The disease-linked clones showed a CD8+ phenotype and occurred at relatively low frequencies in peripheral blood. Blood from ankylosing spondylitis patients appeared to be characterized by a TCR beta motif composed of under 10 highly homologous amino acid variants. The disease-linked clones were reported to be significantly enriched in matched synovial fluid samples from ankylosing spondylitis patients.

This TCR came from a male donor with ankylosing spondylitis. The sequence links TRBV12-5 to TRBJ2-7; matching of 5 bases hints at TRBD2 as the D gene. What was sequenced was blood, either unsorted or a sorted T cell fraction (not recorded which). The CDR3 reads CASGLEGGGSYEQYF. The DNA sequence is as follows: TGTGCTAGTGGGCTGGAAGGTGGAGGCTCCTACGAGCAGTACTTC.